Described below is a single TCR beta chain sequence and its context. Antigen unknown. These data come from a study of radiation and T cells in renal cell carcinoma. Time point defined: blood 4 weeks post-SBRT, at nephrectomy. This sample's treatment: 15 Gy SBRT to primary tumor, nephrectomy 4 weeks later. Nephrectomy followed 15 Gy stereotactic body radiation by 4 weeks. After SBRT, blood was collected at 2 and 4 weeks, plus baseline. Clones were sequenced by immunoSEQ multiplex PCR, and TCRdb holds only the in-frame ones, with some missing. The sample lists some 150,000 clones; roughly 90% were seen once. Study-level findings and limits: No pretreatment tumor biopsies were available for baseline clonotypes. Top tumor clonotypes rose in blood 2 weeks post-radiation, then contracted.

Trimming took 5 bases from V and 0 from J, leaving 13 bases between them. This CDR3 comprises 15 residues. Germline CDR1 is SGHTA and CDR2 is FQGNSA. The chain combines TRBV7-2 with TRBJ2-5; no firm D call. This material consisted of blood, taken from a patient whose treatment included radiotherapy and nephrectomy. This TCR derives from a woman aged 45-65 years with renal cell carcinoma. CDR3 DNA sequence: TGTGCCAGCAGCCGAGGACGGACCGACCAAGAGACCCAGTACTTC. Translated, it gives CASSRGRTDQETQYF.